This T cell receptor (beta chain) was identified during a study of cytomegalovirus exposure and HLA in healthy donors (dated by TCRdb to the late 2010s). In the study overall: According to an earlier analysis of 550 to 750 of the donors, some 180 million T cells yielded some 110 million unique TCR beta sequences and approximately 280 Gb of sequence data. Roughly 300 gigabases of sequencing data and around 87 million unique TCR sequences were included in an early release covering about 700 HLA-typed donors. Of the roughly 400 genotyped donors, over 70% fell in the genetic ancestry cluster associated with self-reported Caucasian donors. The aim of the study was to test whether cataloging public T cell receptors could identify signatures of past pathogen exposure. The study profiled the T cell repertoires of about 640 subjects by immunosequencing and related them to cytomegalovirus serostatus. Along with the approximately 620-subject first cohort, a separate validation cohort of around 120 different subjects was used. The study combined high-throughput TCR immunosequencing, statistical association of individual TCRs with disease status, and machine learning to predict cytomegalovirus infection status. To study patterns of TCR occurrence, a later analysis re-analyzed previously published TCR beta repertoires from 500 to 850 donors and added high-resolution HLA genotyping. Rather than using new phenotypic data, the later analysis identified candidate immune exposures from TCR beta sequences and from how often those sequences occurred across donors. An earlier analysis of several hundred of the donors applied high-throughput TCR beta sequencing to assess whether each TCR beta V gene segment acted as functional or pseudogenic. Donor age, sex, ethnicity and CMV serostatus were compiled alongside the repertoire data. A later genetic analysis used genome-wide SNP genotypes for about three fifths of the 666 donors, treating that subset as a discovery cohort. All discovery cohort repertoires had been generated on a single sequencing platform. Both class I and class II loci were covered by HLA typing, at four-digit resolution. The number of donors typed differed by locus, with 629-630 for A, B, C, DRB1 and DQB1, over 500 for DQA1, 600 to 610 for DPA1, and over 400 for DPB1. Because of strong linkage in the cohort, roughly five DR-DQ haplotypes were treated as single units for association and clustering. Among 398 genotyped donors of the cohort, an average of 235,054 unique TCR beta nucleotide sequences were sequenced per donor, around 20% of them non-productive.

Germline trimming amounts to 0 bases on V and 5 bases on J, with 4 as the count of junction bases outside the gene matches. The cysteine opens and the phenylalanine closes a CDR3 of 15 amino acids. CDR3 DNA only is kept here, 45 bases in frame from base 1. Reading the germline V gene gives CDR1 MNHEY and CDR2 SVGAGI. Study-level results and caveats: A further reported finding was that TCR beta sequences accurately predicted the HLA-A and HLA-B alleles for most subjects in the first cohort. The study listed 170 or so TCR beta chains as associated with cytomegalovirus. According to a later analysis, TCR association rates differed among HLA loci, with DRB1 alleles showing the most associated TCRs and HLA-C alleles showing the fewest. Some 16 rarely observed V segments, including chromosome 9 orphons, were excluded from the earlier analysis of about 610 of the donors because counts were too low. While some public TCRs were present in many individuals, most TCR sequences turned up only very rarely across donors. Because some donors lacked HLA typing at each locus, the association tests relied only on the typed subset. A later analysis found that HLA-associated TCR beta chains were more clonally expanded and had lower generation probabilities than equally common non-associated chains. In both the original and validation cohorts, the classifier was reported to diagnose cytomegalovirus status with high specificity and sensitivity. Some IMGT-functional V segments, including TRBV6-2 and TRBV6-3, could not be told apart with the 87-base-pair reads, so those segments were excluded. Only TCR beta chains were sequenced in this cohort, and the absence of alpha or paired-chain data limited detectable features. A cluster of highly shared sequence variants was judged likely to be a technical artifact of the sequencing pipeline. Linkage disequilibrium might explain the correlated functional status among segregating V segments, but an unknown experimental factor could not be excluded. The authors suggested that the approach could potentially be generalized to other disease states and immunological phenotypes. When HLA alleles, especially DR and DQ, strongly co-occurred, TCR associations were difficult to assign to individual alleles. According to a later analysis, parvovirus B19, influenza, CMV and Epstein-Barr virus appeared linked to several top co-occurrence clusters. Presence/absence analyses assumed roughly uniform sequencing depth across donors, an assumption that may not hold. An earlier analysis of roughly 570 of the donors showed that most TCR beta V segments appeared in productive rearrangements either about 90% or about 30% of the time, which broadly matched IMGT annotations. According to a later genetic analysis, donors in an Asian-associated ancestry cluster had fewer N-insertions in productive TCRs than the approximately 690-donor mean. In a later genetic analysis, a missense DCLRE1C variant was associated with V-gene and J-gene trimming of TCR beta chains, and the association was replicated in an independent cohort. Most CMV-associated TCR beta chains appeared to be HLA-restricted in a later analysis, and the HLA associations seemed to be driven largely by CMV exposure. The only immune exposure information available for the cohort was CMV serostatus. In vitro tests confirmed that a few of the cytomegalovirus-associated TCR beta chains recognize cytomegalovirus antigens. A later analysis associated approximately 17,000 TCR beta sequences with specific HLA alleles at a false discovery rate of 0.05.

With respect to this clone: Which antigen it targets is not known. Base-call qualities are not available, and no considerably larger clone is one nucleotide away.

Library preparation was by the immunoSEQ multiplex PCR assay. For the multiplex PCR, a mixture combining 60 forward primers for TCR Vbeta segments and 13 reverse primers for TCR Jbeta segments was used. Amplification of the CDR3 region of rearranged TCR beta genes was performed with a multiplex PCR assay on genomic DNA. Amplified TCR beta libraries were sequenced as 87-base-pair reads on the Illumina HiSeq System. In the original analysis: Across the roughly 600 repertoires, a later analysis counted about 81 million unique TCR beta chains, around 11 million of which were shared by at least two donors. Raw reads were error-corrected and collapsed into unique sequences by a nearest-neighbor algorithm in which closely related sequences were merged to remove PCR and sequencing errors. To assign V, D and J gene segments, CDR3 sequences were aligned to IMGT reference sequences. Each retained sequence needed at least a six-nucleotide match to both a V gene segment and a J gene segment. A rearrangement counted as productive if the CDR3 had no stop codons and remained in frame with V and J, and every other rearrangement counted as non-productive. CDR3 was defined by IMGT convention, running from the second conserved V-encoded cysteine to the conserved J-encoded phenylalanine. Sequences without an unambiguous match to a single V gene segment were excluded from the earlier analysis of several hundred of the donors. An earlier analysis of under 750 of the donors called V segments functional above 56.7% productive rearrangements and segregating when the between-donor standard deviation exceeded 5%. A statistical classification framework was built for diagnosing cytomegalovirus status from the catalog of TCR beta chain sequences. In a later analysis, V and J genes were assigned by comparing TCR nucleotide sequences against IMGT/GENE-DB human TR gene sequences. A later analysis assigned CDR3 sequences and most-parsimonious VDJ recombination scenarios with the TCRdist pipeline. In a later analysis, every TCR beta chain was defined by the combination of its CDR3 amino acid sequence and its V-gene family, and reads without a unique V-gene family were dropped. To address suspected cross-contamination and a sequencing artifact, a later analysis removed roughly 580 highly shared, low-generation-probability nucleotide sequences. In a later analysis, a clonal expansion index was calculated for each public chain from normalized within-repertoire ranks of inferred template counts. In a later analysis, generation probabilities were computed using a VDJ recombination model fitted to out-of-frame rearrangements, and the results were checked against IGoR. A later analysis scored TCR-TCR, TCR-HLA and TCR-CMV co-occurrence with hypergeometric tests, applying a repertoire-size bias correction to TCR pairs. False discovery rates were estimated in a later analysis by permuting HLA or CMV assignments 20 times. In a later analysis, co-occurring TCRs were grouped using DBSCAN, and TCRdist sequence similarity was added for clustering within HLA-allele-positive subsets. Repertoires with fewer than 30,000 or more than 120,000 public chains were left out of co-occurrence clustering, as were about five repertoires with anomalous nucleotide sharing. Here the immuneACCESS table is served through TCRdb, limited to in-frame sequences with V and J called. Missing clones are a known gap in these copies; in checked studies unresolved V genes cover under half, and the rest lacks a known reason. V, J and clone size reflect that table, while D and trimming were determined from the DNA. The table for this sample lists 130,000 or so clones; roughly 75% of them were counted only once. Together, the top ten hold around 3.4% of the sample.

The cohort consisted of 666 healthy bone marrow donors. At the time of sampling, all cohort members were nominally healthy, though unrecorded immune exposures were likely present. The donor was CMV seronegative and was included in the group of 352 seronegative cohort members. Every donor gave a peripheral blood sample, and the peripheral blood mononuclear cells from that sample were used for TCR beta sequencing. The Qiagen DNeasy Blood Extraction Kit was used to extract genomic DNA from the blood cell samples. Sample: PBMCs. The chain couples TRBV6-5 to TRBJ2-3, with TRBD2 identical over 8 junction bases. The clonotype originates from a man aged 35 to 55 in good health and CMV-seronegative. The CDR3 reads CASSYSITSGDTQYF. Read as DNA, the sequence is TGTGCCAGCAGTTACTCGATTACTAGCGGAGATACGCAGTATTTT.